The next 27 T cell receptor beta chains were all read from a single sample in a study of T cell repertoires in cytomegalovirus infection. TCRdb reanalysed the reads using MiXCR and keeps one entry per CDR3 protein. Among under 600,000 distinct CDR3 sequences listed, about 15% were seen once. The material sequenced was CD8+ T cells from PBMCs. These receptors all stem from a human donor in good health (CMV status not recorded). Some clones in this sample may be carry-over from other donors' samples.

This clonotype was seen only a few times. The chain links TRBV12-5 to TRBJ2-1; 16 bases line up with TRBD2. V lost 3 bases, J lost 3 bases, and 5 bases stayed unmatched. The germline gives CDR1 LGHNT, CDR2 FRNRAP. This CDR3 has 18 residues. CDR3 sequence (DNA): TGTGCTAGTGGTTTTCCGGGACTAGCGGGGGGGTACTACAATGAGCAGTTCTTC. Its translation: CASGFPGLAGGYYNEQFF.

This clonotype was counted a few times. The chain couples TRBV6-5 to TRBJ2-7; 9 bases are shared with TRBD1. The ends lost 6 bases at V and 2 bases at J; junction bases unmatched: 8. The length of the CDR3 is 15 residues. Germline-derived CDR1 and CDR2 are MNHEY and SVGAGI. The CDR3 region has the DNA TGTGCCAGCAGCTTCTTTGGGACAGGGACCTACGAGCAGTACTTC. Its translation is CASSFFGTGTYEQYF.

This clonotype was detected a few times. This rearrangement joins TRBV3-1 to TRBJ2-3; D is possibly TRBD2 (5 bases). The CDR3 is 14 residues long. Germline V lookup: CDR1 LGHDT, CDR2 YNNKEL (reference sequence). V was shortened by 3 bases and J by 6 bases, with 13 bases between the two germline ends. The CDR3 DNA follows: TGTGCCAGCAGCCATTGGACCACTAGGGATACGCAGTATTTT. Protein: CASSHWTTRDTQYF.

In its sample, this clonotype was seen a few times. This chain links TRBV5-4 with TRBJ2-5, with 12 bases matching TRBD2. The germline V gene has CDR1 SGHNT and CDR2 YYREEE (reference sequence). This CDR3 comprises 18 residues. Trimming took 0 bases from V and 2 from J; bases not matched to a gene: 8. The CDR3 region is CASSLVPSGRVLQETQYF. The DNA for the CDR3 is TGTGCCAGCAGCTTGGTACCTAGCGGGAGGGTCCTTCAAGAGACCCAGTACTTC.

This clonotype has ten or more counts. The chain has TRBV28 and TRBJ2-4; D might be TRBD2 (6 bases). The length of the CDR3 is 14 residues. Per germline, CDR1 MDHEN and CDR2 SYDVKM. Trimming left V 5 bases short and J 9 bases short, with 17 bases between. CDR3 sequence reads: CASSTLTSWGIQYF. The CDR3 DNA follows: TGTGCCAGCAGTACCTTGACTAGTTGGGGCATTCAGTACTTC.

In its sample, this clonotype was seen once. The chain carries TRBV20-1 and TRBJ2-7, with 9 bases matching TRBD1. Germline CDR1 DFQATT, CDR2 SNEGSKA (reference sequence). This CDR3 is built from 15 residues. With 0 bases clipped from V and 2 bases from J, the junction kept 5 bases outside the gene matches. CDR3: CSARDRGTGTYEQYF. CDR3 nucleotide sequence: TGCAGTGCTAGAGATCGGGGGACAGGGACCTACGAGCAGTACTTC.

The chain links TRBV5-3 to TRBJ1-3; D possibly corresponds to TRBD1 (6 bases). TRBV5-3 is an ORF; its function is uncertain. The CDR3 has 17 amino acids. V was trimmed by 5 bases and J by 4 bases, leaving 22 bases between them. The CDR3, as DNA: TGTGCCAGAAGTAAGGACCTGGGTATACAGGGCGGAAACACCATATATTTT. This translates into CARSKDLGIQGGNTIYF.

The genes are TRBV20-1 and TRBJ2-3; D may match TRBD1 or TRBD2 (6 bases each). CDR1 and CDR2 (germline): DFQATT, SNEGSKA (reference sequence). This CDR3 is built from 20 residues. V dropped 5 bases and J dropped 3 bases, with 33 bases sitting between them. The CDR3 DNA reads TGCAGTGCTTCTACCTGGGTAGGAGTTGCCGAGGGGGGAGGAACAGATACGCAGTATTTT. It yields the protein CSASTWVGVAEGGGTDTQYF.

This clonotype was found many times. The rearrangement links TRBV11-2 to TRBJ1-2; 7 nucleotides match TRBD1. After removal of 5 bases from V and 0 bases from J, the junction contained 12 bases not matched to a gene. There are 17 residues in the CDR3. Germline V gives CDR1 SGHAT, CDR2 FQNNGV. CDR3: CASSPTGEPASNYGYTF. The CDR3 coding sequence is TGTGCCAGCAGCCCTACAGGGGAGCCGGCGTCTAACTATGGCTACACCTTC.

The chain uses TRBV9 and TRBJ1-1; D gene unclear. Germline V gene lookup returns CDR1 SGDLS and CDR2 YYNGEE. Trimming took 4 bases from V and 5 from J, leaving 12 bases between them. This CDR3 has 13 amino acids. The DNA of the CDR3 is TGTGCCAGCAGCCCTAGGCTTGGAACTGAAGCTTTCTTT. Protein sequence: CASSPRLGTEAFF.

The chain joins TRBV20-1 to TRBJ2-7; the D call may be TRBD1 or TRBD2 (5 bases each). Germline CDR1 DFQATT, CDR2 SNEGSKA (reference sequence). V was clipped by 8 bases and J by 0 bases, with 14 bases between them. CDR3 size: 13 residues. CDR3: CSLPGPSSYEQYF. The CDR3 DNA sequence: TGCAGTTTACCGGGACCATCCTCCTACGAGCAGTACTTC.

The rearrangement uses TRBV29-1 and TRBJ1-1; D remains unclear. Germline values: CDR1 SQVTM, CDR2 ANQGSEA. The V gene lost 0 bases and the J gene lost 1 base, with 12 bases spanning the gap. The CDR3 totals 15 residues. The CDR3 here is CSVEDPRAGNTEAFF. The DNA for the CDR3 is TGCAGCGTTGAAGATCCTAGGGCGGGGAACACTGAAGCTTTCTTT.

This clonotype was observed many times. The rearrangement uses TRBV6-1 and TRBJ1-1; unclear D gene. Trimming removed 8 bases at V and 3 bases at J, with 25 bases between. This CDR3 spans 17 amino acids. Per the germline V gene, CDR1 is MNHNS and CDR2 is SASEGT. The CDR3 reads CASLGRLPPRFDTEAFF. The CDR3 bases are TGTGCCAGCCTTGGGCGTCTGCCCCCCCGTTTTGACACTGAAGCTTTCTTT.

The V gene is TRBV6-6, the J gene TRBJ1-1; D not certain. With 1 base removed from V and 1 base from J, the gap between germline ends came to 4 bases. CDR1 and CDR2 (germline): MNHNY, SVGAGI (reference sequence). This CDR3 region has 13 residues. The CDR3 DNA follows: TGTGCCAGCAGTTACTGGCAGAACACTGAAGCTTTCTTT. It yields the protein CASSYWQNTEAFF.

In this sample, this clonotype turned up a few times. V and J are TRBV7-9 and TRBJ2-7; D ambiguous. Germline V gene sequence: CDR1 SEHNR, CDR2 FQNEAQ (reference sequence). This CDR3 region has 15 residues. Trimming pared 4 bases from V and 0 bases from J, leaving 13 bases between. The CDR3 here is CASSSNIAYSYEQYF. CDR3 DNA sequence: TGTGCCAGCAGCTCTAACATTGCTTACTCCTACGAGCAGTACTTC.

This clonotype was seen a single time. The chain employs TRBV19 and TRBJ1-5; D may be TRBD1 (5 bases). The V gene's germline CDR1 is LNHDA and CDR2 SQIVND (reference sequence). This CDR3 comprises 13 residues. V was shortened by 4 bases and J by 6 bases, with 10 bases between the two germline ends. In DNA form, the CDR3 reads TGTGCCAGTAGTACAGGGCTTCTTCAGCCCCAGCATTTT. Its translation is CASSTGLLQPQHF.

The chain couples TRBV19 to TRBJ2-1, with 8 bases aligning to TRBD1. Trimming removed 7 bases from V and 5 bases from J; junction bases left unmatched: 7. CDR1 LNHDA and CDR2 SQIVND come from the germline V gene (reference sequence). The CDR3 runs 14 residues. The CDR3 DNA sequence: TGTGCCAGTACCCTGGACAGGGCGAACAATGAGCAGTTCTTC. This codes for CASTLDRANNEQFF.

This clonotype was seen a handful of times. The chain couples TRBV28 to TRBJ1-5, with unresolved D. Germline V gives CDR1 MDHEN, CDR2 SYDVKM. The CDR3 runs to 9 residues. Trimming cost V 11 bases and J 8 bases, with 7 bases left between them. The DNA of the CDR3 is TGTGCCGCCTCTGAGCCCCAGCATTTT. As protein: CAASEPQHF.

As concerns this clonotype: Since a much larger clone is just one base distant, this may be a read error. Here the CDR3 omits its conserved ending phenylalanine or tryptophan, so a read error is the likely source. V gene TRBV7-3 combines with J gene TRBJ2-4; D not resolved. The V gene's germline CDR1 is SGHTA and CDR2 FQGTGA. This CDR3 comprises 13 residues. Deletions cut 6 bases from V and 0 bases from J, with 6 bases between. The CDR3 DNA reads TGTGCCAGCAGGGACGGAGCCAAAAACATTCAGTACTTA. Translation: CASRDGAKNIQYL.

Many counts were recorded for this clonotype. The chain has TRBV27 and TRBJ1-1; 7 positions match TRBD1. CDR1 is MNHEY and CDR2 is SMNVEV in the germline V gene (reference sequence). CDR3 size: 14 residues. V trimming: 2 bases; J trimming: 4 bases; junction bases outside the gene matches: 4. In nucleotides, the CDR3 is TGTGCCAGCAGTTTAAGGGGGCCGGGCACTGAAGCTTTCTTT. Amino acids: CASSLRGPGTEAFF.

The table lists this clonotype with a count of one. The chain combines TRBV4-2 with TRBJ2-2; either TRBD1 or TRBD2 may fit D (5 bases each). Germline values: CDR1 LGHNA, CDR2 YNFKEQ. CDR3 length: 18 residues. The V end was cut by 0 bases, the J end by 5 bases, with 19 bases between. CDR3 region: CASSQDEGSYEQTGELFF. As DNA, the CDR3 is TGTGCCAGCAGCCAAGATGAGGGGAGCTACGAACAAACCGGGGAGCTGTTTTTT.

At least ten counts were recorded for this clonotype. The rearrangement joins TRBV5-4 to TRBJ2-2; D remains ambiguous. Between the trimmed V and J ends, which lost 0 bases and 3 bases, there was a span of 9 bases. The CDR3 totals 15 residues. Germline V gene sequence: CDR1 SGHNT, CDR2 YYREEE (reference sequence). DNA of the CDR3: TGTGCCAGCAGCTTGGTTCAAGTAGACACCGGGGAGCTGTTTTTT. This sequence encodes CASSLVQVDTGELFF.

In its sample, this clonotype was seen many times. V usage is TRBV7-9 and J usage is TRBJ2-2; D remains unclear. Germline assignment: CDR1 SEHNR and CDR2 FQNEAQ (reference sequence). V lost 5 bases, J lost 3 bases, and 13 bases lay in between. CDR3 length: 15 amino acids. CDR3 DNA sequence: TGTGCCAGCAGCCGACCTTCCGACTACACCGGGGAGCTGTTTTTT. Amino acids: CASSRPSDYTGELFF.

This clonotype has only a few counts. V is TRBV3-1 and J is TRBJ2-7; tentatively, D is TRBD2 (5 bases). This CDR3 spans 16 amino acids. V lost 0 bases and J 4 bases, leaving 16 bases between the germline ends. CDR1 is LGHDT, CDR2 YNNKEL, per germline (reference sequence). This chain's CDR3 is CASSQDGRAGRYEQYF. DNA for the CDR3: TGTGCCAGCAGCCAAGATGGTAGGGCGGGTAGGTACGAGCAGTACTTC.

Here the CDR3 DNA reads TGTGCCAGGTTCCGGGACAGAAACTACAATGAGCAGTTCTTC. It encodes CARFRDRNYNEQFF. The J gene is TRBJ2-1, the V gene TRBV2; 7 nucleotides agree with TRBD1. Trimming removed 9 bases from V and 3 bases from J; junction bases left unmatched: 8. Germline CDR1 is SNHLY and CDR2 is FYNNEI. The CDR3 runs 14 residues.

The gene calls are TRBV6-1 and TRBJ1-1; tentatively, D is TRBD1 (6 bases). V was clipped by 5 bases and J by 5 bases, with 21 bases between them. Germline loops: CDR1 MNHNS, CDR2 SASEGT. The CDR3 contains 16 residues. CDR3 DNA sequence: TGTGCCAGCAGTCCCACTCTCAGGGGAAGTATGACTGAAGCTTTCTTT. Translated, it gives CASSPTLRGSMTEAFF.

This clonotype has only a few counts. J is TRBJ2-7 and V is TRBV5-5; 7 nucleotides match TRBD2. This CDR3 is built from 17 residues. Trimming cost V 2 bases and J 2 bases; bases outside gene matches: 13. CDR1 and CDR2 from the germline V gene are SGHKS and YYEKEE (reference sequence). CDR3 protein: CASSFQGWGGGTYEQYF. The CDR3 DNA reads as TGTGCCAGCAGCTTCCAAGGATGGGGGGGGGGAACCTACGAGCAGTACTTC.